This passage covers 7 T cell receptor beta chains from one sample sequenced in a study of T cell repertoires in cytomegalovirus infection. MiXCR, run by TCRdb on the reads, gives a single entry per CDR3 protein. The profile shows around 330,000 distinct CDR3 sequences, roughly a sixth of them singletons. Sequenced material: PBMCs. The receptors originated from a human donor in good health (CMV status not recorded). Some clones in this sample may be carry-over from other donors' samples.

The chain has TRBV20-1 and TRBJ2-7; unclear D gene. The CDR3 is 11 residues long. CDR1 is DFQATT, CDR2 SNEGSKA, per germline (reference sequence). Trimming took off 3 bases at V and 2 bases at J, with 5 bases between the two ends. In DNA, the CDR3 is TGCAGTGCTAGGGTCCCCTACGAGCAGTACTTC. Protein product: CSARVPYEQYF.

This clonotype showed up many times. The V gene is TRBV28, the J gene TRBJ2-7; 7 nucleotides match TRBD1. The V segment lost 6 bases and the J segment 3 bases; nucleotides outside the gene matches: 5. There are 13 residues in the CDR3. CDR1 is MDHEN and CDR2 is SYDVKM in the germline V gene. CDR3 coding DNA: TGTGCCAGCAGCTTCGGACAGGACTACGAGCAGTACTTC. It yields the protein CASSFGQDYEQYF.

In its sample, this clonotype was seen many times. The V call is TRBV7-9, the J call TRBJ2-6, with D unresolved. CDR1 is SEHNR and CDR2 is FQNEAQ in the germline V gene (reference sequence). V gave up 5 bases and J gave up 2 bases, with 13 bases separating them. The CDR3 loop spans 16 amino acids. The CDR3 region has the DNA TGTGCCAGCAGCCCGGACGGCCAGGCTGGGGCCAACGTCCTGACTTTC. Its protein product is CASSPDGQAGANVLTF.

This clonotype occurred many times. The J gene is TRBJ1-1, the V gene TRBV7-2, with D possibly TRBD1 on 6 matching bases. Germline V CDR1 and CDR2: SGHTA, FQGNSA. V lost 5 bases to trimming and J lost 5 bases, with 18 bases between them. There are 15 residues in the CDR3. The CDR3 sequence: CASSQSSVGQTEAFF. The CDR3 DNA is TGTGCCAGCAGCCAGAGTTCGGTGGGACAAACTGAAGCTTTCTTT.

The CDR3 DNA is TGTGCCAGCAGTCACGACAGCACAGATACGCAGTATTTT. Residues: CASSHDSTDTQYF. This chain connects TRBV6-4 to TRBJ2-3; no firm D call. V lost 5 bases, J lost 0 bases, and 6 bases lay in between. Germline V CDR1 and CDR2: MRHNA, SNTAGT. The CDR3 contains 13 residues.

The chain recombines TRBV29-1 with TRBJ2-1; TRBD2 might be the D (6 bases). Trimming took 3 bases from V and 4 from J, leaving 10 bases between them. CDR1 and CDR2 from the germline V gene are SQVTM and ANQGSEA. The length of the CDR3 is 13 residues. The CDR3 coding sequence is TGCAGCGTTGACGGGGGAGAGTACAATGAGCAGTTCTTC. As protein: CSVDGGEYNEQFF.

This clonotype has a handful of counts. The chain recombines TRBV10-3 with TRBJ2-7; 9 bases are shared with TRBD2. Germline V gene sequence: CDR1 ENHRY, CDR2 SYGVKD. The CDR3 runs to 14 residues. J lost 4 bases, V lost 8 bases, and 9 bases had no gene match. The CDR3 DNA reads TGTGCCATCTCTAGCGGGGCAAAGGGATACGAGCAGTACTTC. Its protein product is CAISSGAKGYEQYF.